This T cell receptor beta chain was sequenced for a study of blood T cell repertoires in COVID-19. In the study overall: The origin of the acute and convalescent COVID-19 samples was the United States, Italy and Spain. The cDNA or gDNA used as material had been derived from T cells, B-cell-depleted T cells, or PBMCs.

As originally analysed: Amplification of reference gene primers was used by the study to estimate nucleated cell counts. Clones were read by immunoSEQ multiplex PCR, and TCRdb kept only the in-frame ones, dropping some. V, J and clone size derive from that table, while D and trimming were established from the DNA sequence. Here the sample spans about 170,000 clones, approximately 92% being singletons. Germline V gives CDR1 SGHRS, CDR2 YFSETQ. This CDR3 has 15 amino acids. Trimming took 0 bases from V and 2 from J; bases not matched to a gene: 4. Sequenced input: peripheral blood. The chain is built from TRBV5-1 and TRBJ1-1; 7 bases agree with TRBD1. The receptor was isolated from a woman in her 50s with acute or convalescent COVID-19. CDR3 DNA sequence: TGCGCCAGCAGCTTGGGGGGACAGCTTAACACTGAAGCTTTCTTT. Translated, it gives CASSLGGQLNTEAFF.